The 14 T cell receptor beta chains presented below share a single source sample, sequenced in a study of blood T cell repertoires in COVID-19 (dated by TCRdb to 2020 to 2022). Library method: the immunoSEQ multiplex PCR assay. Imported from immuneACCESS, the table was reduced by TCRdb to in-frame sequences with V and J called. These copies leave out some clones; in studies compared against another copy, an unresolved V gene accounts for under half, and the cause of the remainder is not known. The sample records more than 250,000 clones, 80% to 90% of which are singletons. In total, the top ten clones hold 1% of the sample. The sample comprised peripheral blood. These TCRs come from a man over 45 with active or convalescent COVID-19.

This clone was seen only once. This rearrangement joins TRBV11-2 to TRBJ2-7; D not resolved. V lost 0 bases and J 4 bases, leaving 10 bases between the germline ends. Germline CDR1 is SGHAT and CDR2 is FQNNGV. CDR3 length: 14 residues. Here the CDR3 reads CASSLDTPNYEQYF. DNA for the CDR3: TGTGCCAGCAGCTTAGACACTCCGAATTACGAGCAGTACTTC.

This chain joins TRBV29-1 and TRBJ1-1; perhaps TRBD1 as D (5 bases). Germline CDR1 reads SQVTM; CDR2 reads ANQGSEA. V was pared by 7 bases and J by 6 bases, with 15 bases between. The CDR3 runs to 12 residues. The CDR3 here is CSALRAGAEAFF. DNA of the CDR3: TGCAGCGCCCTAAGGGCGGGGGCTGAAGCTTTCTTT.

V gene TRBV10-3 combines with J gene TRBJ1-6; possibly TRBD1 for D (5 bases). The CDR3 runs to 14 residues. Germline V lookup: CDR1 ENHRY, CDR2 SYGVKD. The germline V and J ends were trimmed by 0 bases and 9 bases, with 9 bases remaining between them. CDR3 nucleotide sequence: TGTGCCATCAGTGAGTCAGGGGTCGGTTCACCCCTCCACTTT. The encoded protein is CAISESGVGSPLHF.

A single count supports this clone. The V call is TRBV11-2, the J call TRBJ2-2, with 11 bases matching TRBD1. This CDR3 spans 16 amino acids. V lost 5 bases to trimming and J lost 5 bases; unmatched junction nucleotides: 7. Germline CDR1 is SGHAT and CDR2 is FQNNGV. CDR3 protein: CASSQGQGAITGELFF. The CDR3 nucleotides read TGTGCCAGCAGCCAAGGACAGGGGGCGATAACCGGGGAGCTGTTTTTT.

V usage is TRBV5-1 and J usage is TRBJ1-4, with D hard to call. The length of the CDR3 is 14 residues. V was cut by 6 bases and J by 0 bases, with 9 bases left in between. Germline CDR1 and CDR2: SGHRS and YFSETQ. CDR3 sequence reads: CASMGEATNEKLFF. The CDR3 DNA follows: TGCGCCAGCATGGGCGAAGCAACTAATGAAAAACTGTTTTTT.

In its sample, this clone was seen once. The V gene is TRBV5-1, the J gene TRBJ2-3; perhaps TRBD1 as D (5 bases). The CDR3 runs to 17 residues. Germline V gene data show CDR1 as SGHRS and CDR2 as YFSETQ. V was trimmed by 5 bases and J by 1 base, leaving 20 bases between them. The chain's CDR3 is CASRNPREVGGTDTQYF. DNA of the CDR3: TGCGCCAGCAGAAATCCCAGGGAAGTTGGCGGCACAGATACGCAGTATTTT.

Here the CDR3 reads CASKQIMNTEAFF. The CDR3 DNA reads TGTGCCAGTAAACAGATCATGAACACTGAAGCTTTCTTT. The genes are TRBV19 and TRBJ1-1; no clear D gene. Trimming took 7 bases from V and 0 from J, leaving 9 bases between them. Germline V gene lookup returns CDR1 LNHDA and CDR2 SQIVND (reference sequence). CDR3 size: 13 residues.

The V call is TRBV5-1, the J call TRBJ1-1, with D unclear. Trimming took 2 bases from V and 4 from J, leaving 15 bases between them. The germline V gene encodes CDR1 SGHRS and CDR2 YFSETQ. There are 15 residues in the CDR3. The chain's CDR3 is CASSFDGDVSTEAFF. In DNA form, the CDR3 reads TGCGCCAGCAGCTTCGACGGGGATGTTAGCACTGAAGCTTTCTTT.

Only one count was recorded for this clone. V is TRBV6-1 and J is TRBJ2-1, with 11 positions matching TRBD1. Per germline, CDR1 MNHNS and CDR2 SASEGT. J lost 0 bases, V lost 2 bases, and 9 bases had no gene match. This CDR3 is built from 19 residues. The CDR3 DNA follows: TGTGCCAGCAGTGAATCTGGGACAGGGGGGGACTACTCCTACAATGAGCAGTTCTTC. Translation: CASSESGTGGDYSYNEQFF.

The chain combines TRBV25-1 with TRBJ1-2; TRBD1 matches at 8 bases. V gave up 2 bases and J gave up 6 bases; unmatched junction bases: 5. The germline CDR1 and CDR2 sequences are MGHDK and SYGVNS. This CDR3 has 14 amino acids. CDR3 DNA: TGTGCCAGCAGTGAAAACGGACAGGGCGATGGCTACACCTTC. Translating it yields CASSENGQGDGYTF.

The chain joins TRBV5-5 to TRBJ2-2; 9 nucleotides line up with TRBD1. Germline V lookup: CDR1 SGHKS, CDR2 YYEKEE (reference sequence). This CDR3 is built from 17 residues. The J segment lost 0 bases and the V segment lost 4 bases, leaving 7 bases of the junction unmatched. CDR3 DNA: TGTGCCAGCAGCCCTGGACAGGGGCTTGCGAACACCGGGGAGCTGTTTTTT. This codes for CASSPGQGLANTGELFF.

This sequence joins TRBV7-3 and TRBJ1-1; weak D call: TRBD1 (6 bases). Trimming removed 5 bases from V and 0 bases from J, with 10 bases in between. CDR1 and CDR2 from the germline V gene are SGHTA and FQGTGA. There are 14 residues in the CDR3. CDR3 in DNA: TGTGCCAGCAGCAAAACAGGGATGAACACTGAAGCTTTCTTT. It translates to CASSKTGMNTEAFF.

The chain employs TRBV7-7 and TRBJ2-5; 9 positions match TRBD2. The CDR3 sequence is 15 residues long. Germline V gives CDR1 SSHAT, CDR2 FNYEAQ (reference sequence). V trimming: 3 bases; J trimming: 3 bases; junction bases outside the gene matches: 5. The CDR3 region has the DNA TGTGCCAGCAGCTTCACGACTAGCGGCGAAGAGACCCAGTACTTC. It yields the protein CASSFTTSGEETQYF.

The rearrangement links TRBV7-2 to TRBJ2-1; TRBD2 aligns across 13 bases. V shed 2 bases, J shed 2 bases, and the junction held 3 bases outside the gene matches. Per the germline V gene, CDR1 is SGHTA and CDR2 is FQGNSA. The CDR3 is made up of 17 amino acids. CDR3: CASSLTSGGATYNEQFF. Here the CDR3 DNA reads TGTGCCAGCAGCTTAACTAGCGGGGGGGCCACCTACAATGAGCAGTTCTTC.